This TCR beta chain was recorded in a study of CD8 T cells in Susac syndrome. The CDR3 is 13 amino acids. Germline CDR1 reads LGHNA; CDR2 reads YNFKEQ. Trimming removed 1 base at V and 3 bases at J, with 5 bases between. CD8+ and CD4+ T cells taken from blood had their TCR beta sequenced. In Susac syndrome patients, recently defined diagnostic criteria for definite or probable disease were met. Both CD4+ and CD8+ T cells were negatively isolated, and TEMRA cells underwent FACS enrichment. Reverse transcription of about 0.5 to 1 ug RNA was carried out with random hexamers. TCRdb itself ran the immunoSEQ multiplex PCR reads through MiXCR, one entry per CDR3 protein. The top ten clones hold roughly 0.56% of a sample with tens of thousands of distinct CDR3 sequences, around 93% of them seen once.

The receptor was derived from a human donor with Susac syndrome. The J gene is TRBJ2-3, the V gene TRBV4-2; D gene ambiguous. The source material was CD4+ T cells from PBMCs. In DNA form, the CDR3 reads TGTGCCAGCAGCCAAGGGAAAACAGATACGCAGTATTTT. Encoded protein: CASSQGKTDTQYF.